This T cell receptor (beta chain) was profiled in a study of T-cell reconstitution after alpha-beta-depleted transplantation in children (dated by TCRdb to 2016 to 2017). About the study as a whole: T-cell immune reconstitution after TCRalphabeta/CD19-depleted allogeneic hematopoietic cell transplantation in children was quantitatively tracked in the study by means of TCR repertoire profiling.

This clonotype occurred a few times. No cognate antigen has been identified for it. Base qualities are not provided; no much larger clone lies one nucleotide away. The library was produced with PCR. Data came from an Illumina HiSeq 2500. TCR libraries were prepared with molecular barcoding, using unique molecular identifiers to normalize TCRbeta repertoire quantification. Starting from the raw public reads, TCRdb applied fastp trimming at Q25, assembled clones with MiXCR and retained in-frame beta chains. Rows are combined by CDR3 protein, so each entry shows the most common genes and DNA. The sample data list some 500,000 distinct CDR3 sequences, and approximately 20% of these were observed just once. The ten most abundant clones make up approximately 3% of the sample. Via the germline V gene, CDR1 is WSHSY and CDR2 SAAADI. The CDR3 spans 15 residues, from the cysteine through the phenylalanine. The kept DNA is CDR3 alone, 45 bases in frame from the first base. Ends trimmed: V by 6 bases, J by 1 base; bases unmatched to a gene: 3.

The TCR sequence derives from a human donor who donated a stem cell graft to a child with acute lymphoblastic leukemia. This material consisted of PBMCs from the stem cell graft donor, taken from the stem cell graft. The V gene is TRBV10-2 and the J gene is TRBJ2-7; 13 bases in between match TRBD2. The DNA sequence follows: TGCGCCAGCAGGGAACTAGCGGGAGGGTCCTACGAGCAGTACTTC. It encodes CASRELAGGSYEQYF.